A selection of T cell receptor beta chains follows, all from one sample in a study of Ad26.COV2.S vaccination and SARS-CoV-2 variants. The repertoire was sequenced with immunoSEQ multiplex PCR; TCRdb's copy has only in-frame clones and lacks some. The sample shows 380,000 or so clones, 80% to 90% of them seen only once. The source material was peripheral blood, sampled in a trial of Ad26.COV2.S vaccine versus placebo. The origin of the receptors is a person between 18 and 60 years old who received the Ad26.COV2.S COVID-19 vaccine or a placebo. CDR3s include the opening cysteine and the closing phenylalanine or tryptophan. D genes are given only for firm matches. Size is omitted from some rows. Given values are once, few, many or a class for expanded clones.

TRBV27	TRBJ2-5	.	TRBD1	TGTGCCAGCAGTCCGACAGGGTGGGAGACCCAGTACTTC	CASSPTGWETQYF
TRBV4-1	TRBJ2-4	.	.	TGCGCCAGCAGTCCCGACAGGGCCAAAAACATTCAGTACTTC	CASSPDRAKNIQYF
TRBV3-1/TRBV3-2	TRBJ1-5	few	.	TGTGCCAGCAGCCATGGGGGGCATAGCAATCAGCCCCAGCATTTT	CASSHGGHSNQPQHF
TRBV2	TRBJ2-1	.	TRBD2	TGTGCCAGCAGCTCGACCCTAGCGGGCTCCTACAATGAGCAGTTCTTC	CASSSTLAGSYNEQFF
TRBV19	TRBJ2-7	once	.	TGTGCCAGTCAACCCCGGGGGAGCTCCTACGAGCAGTACTTC	CASQPRGSSYEQYF
TRBV11-2	TRBJ2-3	.	TRBD1	TGTGCCAGCAGCTCACTACCCGGGACAGGGCGGGATACGCAGTATTTT	CASSSLPGTGRDTQYF
TRBV5-5	TRBJ2-7	many	TRBD2	TGTGCCAGCAGCGGGGGGGGACGACAGTCCTACGAGCAGTACTTC	CASSGGGRQSYEQYF
TRBV6-2/TRBV6-3	TRBJ2-7	once	.	TGTGCCAGCAGTTACCTCCCGCACAGGGCCACCTACGAGCAGTACTTC	CASSYLPHRATYEQYF
TRBV6-5	TRBJ2-3	.	TRBD1	TGTGCCAGCAGCCTGGACAGGGCCAGCACAGATACGCAGTATTTT	CASSLDRASTDTQYF
TRBV23-1	TRBJ1-5	.	.	TGCGCCAGCGTACGGGGACATACATATAGCAATCAGCCCCAGCATTTT	CASVRGHTYSNQPQHF
TRBV18	TRBJ1-1	.	.	TGTGCCAGCTCATCCGGGCTTTTGGCTGAAGCTTTCTTT	CASSSGLLAEAFF
TRBV3-1/TRBV3-2	TRBJ2-7	.	.	TGTGCCAGCAGCCAAGATCTGGGGGCAAATTTGGAGCAGTACTTC	CASSQDLGANLEQYF
TRBV10-1	TRBJ2-7	.	.	TGCGCCAGCAGTGATGTGCGGGGGCCTTCGATCGCCTACGAGCAGTACTTC	CASSDVRGPSIAYEQYF
TRBV21-1	TRBJ1-2	once	.	TGTGCCAGCAGCAAACAGGGTAACTATGGCTACACCTTC	CASSKQGNYGYTF
TRBV30	TRBJ1-2	few	.	TGTGCCTGGAGTGAACCGGATCGCGGCTACACCTTC	CAWSEPDRGYTF
TRBV19	TRBJ2-7	.	TRBD1	TGTGCCAGTACCCCGTCGACAGGGCGCTACGAGCAGTACTTC	CASTPSTGRYEQYF
TRBV5-8	TRBJ1-4	.	.	TGTGCCAGCAGCTTGCAAGGGACAACTAATGAAAAACTGTTTTTT	CASSLQGTTNEKLFF
TRBV19	TRBJ2-7	few	TRBD1	TGTGCCAGTAGACCTAAGGGGACAGGGTCCTCCTACGAGCAGTACTTC	CASRPKGTGSSYEQYF
TRBV12-3/TRBV12-4	TRBJ1-3	.	.	TGTGCCAGCAGTATGTCACTTGGAAACACCATATATTTT	CASSMSLGNTIYF
TRBV24-1	TRBJ2-1	once	.	TGTGCCACCAGTGGAGCGGACAATGAGCAGTTCTTC	CATSGADNEQFF
TRBV18	TRBJ1-2	once	TRBD1	TGTGCCAGCTCACCCATCCCGACAGGGGATGGTGGCTACACCTTC	CASSPIPTGDGGYTF
TRBV28	TRBJ2-7	.	.	TGTGCCAGCATAAGACTGTTCCCCTACGAGCAGTACTTC	CASIRLFPYEQYF
TRBV7-3	TRBJ2-1	.	.	TGTGCCAGCATGATCCAGAACCAACACAATGAGCAGTTCTTC	CASMIQNQHNEQFF
TRBV7-9	TRBJ2-1	.	TRBD1	TGTGCCAGCAGCCAGGGACAGGGGGACTATGAGCAGTTCTTC	CASSQGQGDYEQFF
TRBV7-2	TRBJ1-1	few	TRBD1	TGTGCCAGCAGCTCCCGGGACAGGGGGGCGAACACTGAAGCTTTCTTT	CASSSRDRGANTEAFF
TRBV9	TRBJ2-5	.	TRBD2	TGTGCCAGCAGCGCGGTCAGCGGGGGCCCCCCGGACTTC	CASSAVSGGPPDF
TRBV9	TRBJ1-2	.	TRBD1	TGTGCCAGCAGCGCTACAACAGGGGGCCTCTATGGCTACACCTTC	CASSATTGGLYGYTF
TRBV25-1	TRBJ2-2	.	.	TGTGCCAGCAGTGATCTGTACACTCCGAACACCGGGGAGCTGTTTTTT	CASSDLYTPNTGELFF
TRBV7-9	TRBJ2-1	.	TRBD2	TGTGCCAGCAGTTCCCCCGGGACTATTAATGAGCAGTTCTTC	CASSSPGTINEQFF
TRBV6-1	TRBJ1-6	.	TRBD1	TGTGCCAGCAGTGAGCCCGGGACAGGGGACTCACCCCTCCACTTT	CASSEPGTGDSPLHF
TRBV18	TRBJ2-2	.	TRBD1	TGTGCCAGCTCACCTCCGGGACAGGGAGACACCGGGGAGCTGTTTTTT	CASSPPGQGDTGELFF
TRBV5-5	TRBJ1-2	.	.	TGTGCCAGCAGCTCCCACGGGACACGGAACGGCTACACCTTC	CASSSHGTRNGYTF
TRBV28	TRBJ2-2	.	TRBD2	TGTGCCAGCAGTTTGGCGGGAGGGACCGGGGAGCTGTTTTTT	CASSLAGGTGELFF
TRBV10-3	TRBJ1-2	.	TRBD1	TGTGCCATCTCCCCGGTCAGGGGGGAATTATATGGCTACACCTTC	CAISPVRGELYGYTF
TRBV5-1	TRBJ1-1	.	TRBD1	TGCGCCAGCAGCGCCGGAAGGACAGGGGGCACTGAAGCTTTCTTT	CASSAGRTGGTEAFF
TRBV6-5	TRBJ1-2	.	.	TGTGCCAGCAGGACCCCCAACCTTATTGGAGGTGGCTACACCTTC	CASRTPNLIGGGYTF
TRBV7-2	TRBJ2-1	.	.	TGTGCCAGCAGCTTAGCCGGGGGCCCTTATGAGCAGTTCTTC	CASSLAGGPYEQFF
TRBV19	TRBJ2-3	.	TRBD2	TGTGCCAGTACTTCTCCCCGGGGGGGGGTTAAAGATACGCAGTATTTT	CASTSPRGGVKDTQYF
TRBV10-2	TRBJ1-1	.	TRBD1	TGCGCCAGCAGTGGGTCCCGGACAGGGGGCACTGAAGCTTTCTTT	CASSGSRTGGTEAFF
TRBV24-1	TRBJ1-3	.	.	TGTGCCACCAGTGATTCCAGGGTATCCTCTGGAAACACCATATATTTT	CATSDSRVSSGNTIYF
TRBV7-2	TRBJ2-1	.	.	TGTGCCAGCAGCTTAGTATCGCAGGTATCCTACAATGAGCAGTTCTTC	CASSLVSQVSYNEQFF
TRBV2	TRBJ2-5	.	TRBD1	TGTGCCAGCAGTGACTCCAGGGGGTCGGCGACCCAGTACTTC	CASSDSRGSATQYF
TRBV27	TRBJ1-6	once	.	TGTGCCAGCAGTTTCGGTGAAAGCTCACCCCTCCACTTT	CASSFGESSPLHF
TRBV5-6	TRBJ2-2	.	TRBD2	TGTGCCAGCAGCTTGGCGCGGGAGCGCGGGGAGCTGTTTTTT	CASSLARERGELFF
TRBV29-1	TRBJ1-4	.	.	TGCAGCGGAAAGAAGGACACGGTTGAAAAACTGTTTTTT	CSGKKDTVEKLFF
TRBV12-3/TRBV12-4	TRBJ2-1	.	.	TGTGCCAGCGACCGGGGCAATGAGCAGTTCTTC	CASDRGNEQFF
TRBV21-1	TRBJ1-5	.	.	TGTGCCAGCAGCCCTTCCGCTACTTATAGCAATCAGCCCCAGCATTTT	CASSPSATYSNQPQHF
TRBV30	TRBJ2-7	.	TRBD1	TGTGCCTGGTTGGACCGGACAGGCGTCTCCTACGAGCAGTACTTC	CAWLDRTGVSYEQYF
TRBV18	TRBJ1-5	once	.	TGTGCCAGCTCAGAAGGTGGCGGGGAATATAGGCCCCAGCATTTT	CASSEGGGEYRPQHF
TRBV5-1	TRBJ2-1	.	TRBD2	TGCGCCAGCAGCTTGGTTGAGACTAGCGGGAGAAATGAGCAGTTCTTC	CASSLVETSGRNEQFF
TRBV6-2/TRBV6-3	TRBJ1-6	.	.	TGTGCCAGCAGTTCTCTCCGGGGAAACTCCTATAATTCACCCCTCCACTTT	CASSSLRGNSYNSPLHF
TRBV6-5	TRBJ1-1	few	.	TGTGCCAGCAGTTACTCTAGTGTTGTAAACACTGAAGCTTTCTTT	CASSYSSVVNTEAFF
TRBV27	TRBJ2-1	.	.	TGTGCCAGCAGTCCGTCGACTCTGGGCGATGAGCAGTTCTTC	CASSPSTLGDEQFF
TRBV7-9	TRBJ2-1	.	TRBD2	TGTGCCAGCAGCACTCGGGACTACCAAGGGAATGAGCAGTTCTTC	CASSTRDYQGNEQFF
TRBV2	TRBJ1-5	.	.	TGTGCCAGCAGTCTACACGGGCCCCAGCATTTT	CASSLHGPQHF
TRBV5-5	TRBJ2-3	.	TRBD2	TGTGCCAGCAGCCCGGCGGGACTAGCGGGAGGGGCAGATACGCAGTATTTT	CASSPAGLAGGADTQYF
TRBV4-1	TRBJ2-3	.	.	TGCGCCAGCAGCCTGGGGACTTCGAAAGGTACAGATACGCAGTATTTT	CASSLGTSKGTDTQYF